These T cell receptor beta chains were read from a single sample in a study of cytomegalovirus exposure and HLA in healthy donors. Generated by immunoSEQ multiplex PCR, the TCRdb table keeps only in-frame clones and is missing some. The sample gives about 360,000 clones, 86% of which show up once; roughly 0.75% is in the top ten. What was sequenced was PBMCs. These receptors all stem from a woman aged 18-29 years in good health and CMV-seronegative. Both conserved end residues are part of each CDR3. A D gene is named only where the DNA matches it firmly. Rows may omit the clone size; those that give it use once, few, many or a size class.

TRBD2,TRBJ2-7,16,TRBV5-1,.,CASSLNSGGGSYEQYF,TGCGCCAGCAGCTTAAACAGCGGGGGAGGGTCCTACGAGCAGTACTTC
.,TRBJ1-2,16,TRBV6-6,.,CASSYSRGSLNYGYTF,TGTGCCAGCAGTTACTCGAGAGGGAGCCTTAACTATGGCTACACCTTC
.,TRBJ2-3,17,TRBV1,.,CTSSPLVPREGPDTQYF,TGCACCAGCAGCCCACTGGTCCCCCGAGAGGGCCCAGATACGCAGTATTTT
TRBD2,TRBJ2-7,14,TRBV7-8,.,CASSLTGGTYEQYF,TGTGCCAGCAGCCTCACGGGAGGGACATACGAGCAGTACTTC
TRBD2,TRBJ2-7,14,TRBV6-1,once,CASRGLAGAYEQYF,TGTGCCAGCAGAGGACTAGCGGGAGCCTACGAGCAGTACTTC
TRBD1,TRBJ2-1,18,TRBV11-2,.,CASSLRPGTGRTYNEQFF,TGTGCCAGCAGCTTACGTCCCGGGACAGGGAGAACCTACAATGAGCAGTTCTTC
TRBD1,TRBJ1-4,13,TRBV10-3,.,CAISTGINEKLFF,TGTGCCATCTCGACAGGGATTAATGAAAAACTGTTTTTT
.,TRBJ2-2,16,TRBV15,.,CATSGRVITNTGELFF,TGTGCCACCAGCGGCAGGGTTATCACGAACACCGGGGAGCTGTTTTTT
TRBD2,TRBJ2-7,18,TRBV29-1,.,CSGLLAGGPAAGIYEQYF,TGCAGCGGCTTACTAGCGGGAGGGCCCGCAGCTGGGATCTACGAGCAGTACTTC
.,TRBJ1-1,14,TRBV5-4,.,CASSPAQGRTEAFF,TGTGCCAGCAGCCCGGCACAGGGTAGGACTGAAGCTTTCTTT
.,TRBJ2-3,17,TRBV4-1,.,CASSPKTSSSSTDTQYF,TGCGCCAGCAGCCCCAAAACTAGCAGCTCTAGCACAGATACGCAGTATTTT
TRBD2,TRBJ2-5,17,TRBV4-1,.,CASSQERGLAGFETQYF,TGCGCCAGCAGCCAAGAAAGGGGTCTAGCGGGGTTTGAGACCCAGTACTTC
.,TRBJ2-7,13,TRBV19,.,CASSIQASYEQYF,TGTGCCAGTAGTATACAGGCCTCCTACGAGCAGTACTTC
TRBD2,TRBJ2-2,18,TRBV11-2,.,CASSSGLAGGPGTGELFF,TGTGCCAGCAGCTCGGGACTAGCGGGAGGGCCTGGGACCGGGGAGCTGTTTTTT
TRBD1,TRBJ2-1,16,TRBV27,.,CASSLFPGGSKYEQFF,TGTGCCAGCAGTTTATTCCCAGGGGGCAGTAAATATGAGCAGTTCTTC
.,TRBJ2-7,16,TRBV5-1,.,CASSPDRRAGPHEQYF,TGCGCCAGCAGCCCCGATCGGAGGGCGGGGCCCCACGAGCAGTACTTC
TRBD1,TRBJ2-2,15,TRBV2,once,CASTVDRGDTGELFF,TGTGCCAGCACAGTAGACAGGGGCGACACCGGGGAGCTGTTTTTT
TRBD1,TRBJ1-6,15,TRBV27,.,CASSLFPGGRSPLHF,TGTGCCAGCAGTTTATTCCCAGGGGGCCGTTCACCCCTCCACTTT
TRBD1,TRBJ2-7,15,TRBV27,.,CASSLSWSGGLGKYF,TGTGCCAGCAGTTTATCATGGTCAGGGGGCCTTGGCAAGTACTTC
TRBD1,TRBJ1-1,15,TRBV4-1,.,CASSQGQGMNTEAFF,TGCGCCAGCAGCCAGGGACAGGGGATGAACACTGAAGCTTTCTTT
TRBD1,TRBJ1-4,11,TRBV2,few,CASRGDRKLFF,TGTGCCAGCAGGGGGGACAGAAAACTGTTTTTT
TRBD1,TRBJ1-5,14,TRBV29-1,.,CSVADRVGNQPQHF,TGCAGCGTAGCCGACAGGGTGGGCAATCAGCCCCAGCATTTT
.,TRBJ2-2,12,TRBV5-1,.,CASSHRTGELFF,TGCGCCAGCAGCCACCGGACAGGGGAGCTGTTTTTT
TRBD1,TRBJ1-3,13,TRBV6-1,.,CASSGTVGNTIYF,TGTGCCAGCAGCGGGACAGTAGGAAACACCATATATTTT
.,TRBJ2-7,16,TRBV1,once,CTSSQDLGGGSYEQYF,TGCACCAGCAGCCAAGATCTCGGGGGGGGTTCGTACGAGCAGTACTTC
TRBD2,TRBJ2-3,16,TRBV13,.,CASSPRGTSSTDTQYF,TGTGCCAGCAGCCCTCGGGGGACTAGCAGCACAGATACGCAGTATTTT
TRBD1,TRBJ1-4,14,TRBV4-2,.,CASSTGQGFEKLFF,TGTGCCAGCAGTACTGGACAGGGTTTCGAAAAACTGTTTTTT